The 24 T cell receptor beta chains in this list originate from one sample, sequenced in a study of cytomegalovirus exposure and HLA in healthy donors. Primers included in the PCR were 60 Vbeta and 13 Jbeta primers. Measured with immunoSEQ multiplex PCR; TCRdb has only the in-frame clones, and not every one. The sample's table shows approximately 79,000 clones. The sample was PBMCs. The origin of the receptors is a boy younger than 18 in good health and CMV-seronegative.

This chain joins TRBV7-9 and TRBJ2-7, with D maybe TRBD2 (5 bases). V was cut by 5 bases and J by 5 bases, with 10 bases left in between. Germline values: CDR1 SEHNR, CDR2 FQNEAQ (reference sequence). The CDR3 is 12 amino acids. In DNA, the CDR3 is TGTGCCAGCAGCCTAGAGCGGAACGAGCAGTACTTC. This translates into CASSLERNEQYF.

The chain joins TRBV7-9 to TRBJ2-5; the match to TRBD2 covers 11 bases. The V gene end was trimmed by 4 bases and the J gene end by 4 bases; junction bases not matched to a gene: 5. The CDR3 contains 15 residues. Germline V gives CDR1 SEHNR, CDR2 FQNEAQ (reference sequence). Here the CDR3 reads CASSYAGTSGETQYF. DNA of the CDR3: TGTGCCAGCAGCTATGCCGGGACTAGCGGAGAGACCCAGTACTTC.

The CDR3 DNA is TGTGCCAGCAGCTTGACAGGGGGCTACGAGCAGTACTTC. Translating gives CASSLTGGYEQYF. V gene TRBV5-8 combines with J gene TRBJ2-7; 8 bases map to TRBD1. V was pared by 1 base and J by 3 bases, with 0 bases of the junction left unmatched. Germline V gene sequence: CDR1 SGHTS, CDR2 YDEGEE. This CDR3 region has 13 residues.

V usage is TRBV30 and J usage is TRBJ1-1; the D is unclear. Trimming pared 0 bases from V and 0 bases from J, leaving 5 bases between. Germline values: CDR1 GTSNPN, CDR2 SVGIG (reference sequence). There are 13 residues in the CDR3. DNA for the CDR3: TGTGCCTGGAGTGTACAGTTGAACACTGAAGCTTTCTTT. Residues: CAWSVQLNTEAFF.

The chain couples TRBV19 to TRBJ1-1; 7 bases fit TRBD1. The length of the CDR3 is 13 residues. CDR1 is LNHDA and CDR2 is SQIVND in the germline V gene (reference sequence). V was pared by 3 bases and J by 8 bases, with 6 bases of the junction left unmatched. CDR3 in amino acids: CASSIRGPKEAFF. CDR3 in DNA: TGTGCCAGTAGTATTAGGGGGCCAAAAGAAGCTTTCTTT. The full variable domain, rest sourced from reference TRBV19 and TRBJ1-1, is DGGITQSPKYLFRKEGQNVTLSCEQNLNHDAMYWYRQDPGQGLRLIYYSQIVNDFQKGDIAEGYSVSREKKESFPLTVTSAQKNPTAFYLCASSIRGPKEAFFGQGTRLTVV.

V and J are TRBV5-5 and TRBJ1-2; D possibly corresponds to TRBD1 (5 bases). V shed 0 bases and J shed 8 bases, with 14 bases lying between them. Germline V gene lookup returns CDR1 SGHKS and CDR2 YYEKEE (reference sequence). The CDR3 length is 14 residues. CDR3 sequence reads: CASSLAGGERGYTF. The CDR3 DNA sequence: TGTGCCAGCAGCTTGGCTGGGGGGGAACGGGGCTACACCTTC.

The chain has TRBV6-5 and TRBJ2-7; possible D gene TRBD1, 6 bases. Germline lookup yields CDR1 MNHEY and CDR2 SVGAGI. CDR3 length equals 14 residues. The germline V and J ends were trimmed by 6 bases and 1 base, with 13 bases remaining between them. The CDR3, as DNA: TGTGCCAGCAGGGGGACACGCCAATCCTACGAGCAGTACTTC. Residues: CASRGTRQSYEQYF.

J is TRBJ1-5 and V is TRBV19; no reliable D call. Per germline, CDR1 LNHDA and CDR2 SQIVND (reference sequence). The germline V and J ends were trimmed by 2 bases and 4 bases, with 12 bases remaining between them. This CDR3 comprises 15 residues. CDR3 region: CASSISLAPNQPQHF. CDR3 in DNA: TGTGCCAGTAGTATATCATTGGCACCAAATCAGCCCCAGCATTTT.

The chain recombines TRBV4-2 with TRBJ2-7, with TRBD1 as a possible D gene (6 bases). CDR3 length: 16 amino acids. Trimming stripped 0 bases from V and 1 base from J, with 13 bases between. Germline assignment: CDR1 LGHNA and CDR2 YNFKEQ. The CDR3 is CASSQDETGPSYEQYF. Here the CDR3 DNA reads TGTGCCAGCAGCCAAGACGAGACAGGACCGTCCTACGAGCAGTACTTC.

This chain links TRBV5-1 with TRBJ2-7; TRBD2 might be the D (6 bases). From germline, CDR1 is SGHRS and CDR2 YFSETQ. The CDR3 covers 15 residues. V was clipped by 4 bases and J by 4 bases, with 18 bases between them. This CDR3 reads CASSPGTRPNYEQYF. The CDR3 nucleotides are TGCGCCAGCAGCCCCGGGACTCGCCCAAATTACGAGCAGTACTTC.

The chain uses TRBV9 and TRBJ2-1, with unresolved D. V was trimmed by 0 bases and J by 5 bases, leaving 9 bases between them. CDR1 SGDLS and CDR2 YYNGEE come from the germline V gene. CDR3 length: 14 residues. CDR3 coding DNA: TGTGCCAGCAGCGTAGCTACCACCAACAATGAGCAGTTCTTC. Translated: CASSVATTNNEQFF.

The V call is TRBV30, the J call TRBJ2-1; 7 bases fit TRBD1. CDR1 and CDR2 (germline): GTSNPN, SVGIG (reference sequence). The length of the CDR3 is 14 residues. The V segment lost 5 bases and the J segment 5 bases; nucleotides outside the gene matches: 9. The CDR3 DNA is TGTGCCTGGGTACCCGGACAGGTGGACAATGAGCAGTTCTTC. It is translated as CAWVPGQVDNEQFF.

This chain connects TRBV5-1 to TRBJ1-1, with a possible D match to TRBD1 (6 bases). The CDR3 sequence is 15 residues long. Germline CDR1 SGHRS, CDR2 YFSETQ. Trimming pared 4 bases from V and 1 base from J, leaving 14 bases between. CDR3 sequence reads: CASSGQGGGNTEAFF. The CDR3 DNA reads as TGCGCCAGCAGCGGGCAGGGAGGGGGGAACACTGAAGCTTTCTTT.

CDR3 DNA: TGTGCCAGCAGTGAGGGGCGGGAGTTTGATGAGCAGTTCTTC. Translated, it gives CASSEGREFDEQFF. The chain employs TRBV6-4 and TRBJ2-1; 7 bases are shared with TRBD2. Unmatched junction bases numbered 7, after V lost 3 bases and J lost 8 bases. The CDR3 is made up of 14 amino acids. Per germline, CDR1 MRHNA and CDR2 SNTAGT.

The rearrangement joins TRBV4-1 to TRBJ1-5; D remains ambiguous. This CDR3 region has 13 residues. With 0 bases removed from V and 5 bases from J, the gap between germline ends came to 5 bases. Looked up from germline, CDR1 is MGHRA and CDR2 is YSYEKL. The CDR3 DNA is TGCGCCAGCAGCCAAGAACTGTATCAGCCCCAGCATTTT. It codes for CASSQELYQPQHF.

The chain has TRBV7-8 and TRBJ2-5; maybe TRBD1 (5 bases). This CDR3 has 14 residues. Germline CDR1 and CDR2: SGHVS and FQNEAQ. V lost 3 bases, J lost 5 bases, and 13 bases lay in between. CDR3 loop: CASSFRALGETQYF. DNA for the CDR3: TGTGCCAGCAGCTTCAGGGCCCTGGGGGAGACCCAGTACTTC.

The genes are TRBV7-8 and TRBJ2-7; the D gene is possibly TRBD2 (6 bases). The ends were cut back, 5 bases at V and 13 bases at J, with 15 bases in the middle. Germline loops: CDR1 SGHVS, CDR2 FQNEAQ. This CDR3 spans 11 amino acids. The CDR3 region has the DNA TGTGCCAGCAGCCGGAGGGACGGGCTCTACTTC. This codes for CASSRRDGLYF.

With regard to this clone: A junction end diverges from the germline sequence, so it may reflect a read error. The chain carries TRBV7-9 and TRBJ1-2, with a tentative D call TRBD1 (6 bases). CDR1 SEHNR and CDR2 FQNEAQ come from the germline V gene (reference sequence). The CDR3 totals 10 residues. Here the CDR3 DNA reads TGTGCCAGCAGCGGGGACACGCAGGCCTTC. Translation: CASSGDTQAF.

This chain links TRBV6-5 with TRBJ1-1; D is unresolved. Trimming took off 0 bases at V and 4 bases at J, with 12 bases between the two ends. Germline values: CDR1 MNHEY, CDR2 SVGAGI. The CDR3 loop spans 15 amino acids. The CDR3 is CASSYSLEGTTEAFF. The CDR3 coding sequence is TGTGCCAGCAGTTACTCACTTGAGGGTACCACTGAAGCTTTCTTT.

The chain recombines TRBV4-1 with TRBJ1-2, with a weak D call TRBD1 (6 bases). The germline CDR1 and CDR2 sequences are MGHRA and YSYEKL. Trimming shortened V by 3 bases and J by 7 bases, and 9 bases separated the two germline ends. CDR3 length equals 12 residues. The CDR3 nucleotides are TGCGCCAGCAGCCAGGGGGCACGTGGCTACACCTTC. Its protein product is CASSQGARGYTF.

The V and J genes are TRBV6-5 and TRBJ2-1; D remains unclear. Trimming pared 7 bases from V and 0 bases from J, leaving 10 bases between. The CDR3 has 14 residues. The germline V gene encodes CDR1 MNHEY and CDR2 SVGAGI. CDR3 loop: CASTSPSSYNEQFF. CDR3 bases: TGTGCCAGCACTTCTCCGAGCTCCTACAATGAGCAGTTCTTC.

This chain joins TRBV19 and TRBJ1-4; the D gene is possibly TRBD1 (6 bases). The CDR3 runs to 15 residues. V was cut by 7 bases and J by 4 bases, with 16 bases left in between. From germline, CDR1 is LNHDA and CDR2 SQIVND (reference sequence). The CDR3 loop reads CASTLLRGGNEKLFF. The CDR3 coding sequence is TGTGCCAGTACCCTTTTGCGAGGGGGTAATGAAAAACTGTTTTTT.

The rearrangement uses TRBV7-2 and TRBJ2-7; 7 nucleotides match TRBD2. Looked up from germline, CDR1 is SGHTA and CDR2 is FQGNSA. This CDR3 is 16 amino acids long. With 5 bases clipped from V and 2 bases from J, the junction kept 12 bases outside the gene matches. Here the CDR3 DNA reads TGTGCCAGCAGCGAGAGGGGTGGCGGGAGCGCCTACGAGCAGTACTTC. This sequence encodes CASSERGGGSAYEQYF.

The chain links TRBV19 to TRBJ1-1, with 9 bases that match TRBD1. This CDR3 is 17 amino acids long. Per the germline V gene, CDR1 is LNHDA and CDR2 is SQIVND (reference sequence). Trimming removed 5 bases from V and 4 bases from J; junction bases left unmatched: 14. The CDR3 here is CASSLLSVGTGSTEAFF. CDR3 sequence (DNA): TGTGCCAGTAGTCTGTTATCGGTGGGGACAGGGTCCACTGAAGCTTTCTTT. Full variable domain (rest looked up from reference TRBV19 and TRBJ1-1): DGGITQSPKYLFRKEGQNVTLSCEQNLNHDAMYWYRQDPGQGLRLIYYSQIVNDFQKGDIAEGYSVSREKKESFPLTVTSAQKNPTAFYLCASSLLSVGTGSTEAFFGQGTRLTVV.